One sample yielded the 29 T cell receptor beta chains listed below, sequenced in a study of cytomegalovirus exposure and HLA in healthy donors. It was with 60 Vbeta and 13 Jbeta primers that the PCR ran. The data were produced by immunoSEQ multiplex PCR, yet TCRdb's version contains in-frame clones alone and is incomplete. The sample has approximately 110,000 clones; roughly 74% are singletons. The sequenced sample was PBMCs. These receptors were collected from a woman aged 45 to 65 in good health and CMV-seropositive.

The V gene is TRBV11-3, the J gene TRBJ2-1; 10 bases line up with TRBD2. The trim removed 5 bases at V and 4 bases at J, leaving 11 bases unmatched. The V gene's germline CDR1 is SGHNT and CDR2 YENEEA. This CDR3 has 17 amino acids. DNA of the CDR3: TGTGCCAGCAGCCGGAGGAGCGGGGGGGCCATGTACAATGAGCAGTTCTTC. This sequence encodes CASSRRSGGAMYNEQFF.

Here the CDR3 reads CASRPRQANYGYTF. CDR3 DNA sequence: TGTGCCAGTAGGCCCAGACAAGCTAACTATGGCTACACCTTC. This rearrangement joins TRBV19 to TRBJ1-2; D is undetermined. The length of the CDR3 is 14 residues. CDR1 and CDR2 from the germline V gene are LNHDA and SQIVND (reference sequence). The germline V and J ends were trimmed by 6 bases and 0 bases, with 11 bases remaining between them. Complete variable domain (other parts from reference TRBV19 and TRBJ1-2): DGGITQSPKYLFRKEGQNVTLSCEQNLNHDAMYWYRQDPGQGLRLIYYSQIVNDFQKGDIAEGYSVSREKKESFPLTVTSAQKNPTAFYLCASRPRQANYGYTFGSGTRLTVV.

This chain links TRBV2 with TRBJ1-4, with TRBD1 matching over 8 bases. The CDR3 has 15 amino acids. V lost 7 bases and J lost 7; bases outside the gene matches: 11. The germline V gene encodes CDR1 SNHLY and CDR2 FYNNEI. CDR3 nucleotide sequence: TGTGCCAGCATAGGCGGACAGGGATTAACTGAAAAACTGTTTTTT. This translates into CASIGGQGLTEKLFF.

The rearrangement links TRBV14 to TRBJ1-2; D uncertain. Trimming stripped 0 bases from V and 8 bases from J, with 10 bases between. The CDR3 loop spans 13 amino acids. Germline values: CDR1 SGHDN, CDR2 FVKESK. This CDR3 is CASSQDLGWGYTF. DNA for the CDR3: TGTGCCAGCAGCCAAGACCTAGGCTGGGGCTACACCTTC.

The chain employs TRBV19 and TRBJ1-2; D may be TRBD1 (6 bases). Trimming shortened V by 3 bases and J by 3 bases, and 11 bases separated the two germline ends. The V gene's germline CDR1 is LNHDA and CDR2 SQIVND (reference sequence). There are 14 residues in the CDR3. The DNA for the CDR3 is TGTGCCAGTAGTATTCAGGACAGCGACTATGGCTACACCTTC. Translation gives CASSIQDSDYGYTF.

V usage is TRBV6-1 and J usage is TRBJ1-4; TRBD1 matches at 8 bases. V trimming: 4 bases; J trimming: 5 bases; junction bases outside the gene matches: 6. The CDR3 extends over 15 amino acids. Per germline, CDR1 MNHNS and CDR2 SASEGT. CDR3 region: CASSGSDRGNEKLFF. For the CDR3, the DNA is TGTGCCAGCAGTGGATCAGACAGGGGAAATGAAAAACTGTTTTTT.

The chain has TRBV4-1 and TRBJ2-7, with 8 bases identical to TRBD2. V lost 2 bases to trimming and J lost 3 bases; unmatched junction nucleotides: 6. Germline V gene data show CDR1 as MGHRA and CDR2 as YSYEKL. The CDR3 sequence is 15 residues long. The CDR3 region has the DNA TGCGCCAGCAGCCAAATACGGGGGGGTGGCTACGAGCAGTACTTC. This encodes CASSQIRGGGYEQYF.

V usage is TRBV5-4 and J usage is TRBJ2-5, with 10 bases lining up with TRBD1. The J call could be wrong; TRBJ2-7 is a better fit for the DNA end. In germline, CDR1 is SGHNT, CDR2 YYREEE (reference sequence). This CDR3 is 15 amino acids long. CDR3 amino acids: CASSFRQGAYGEQYF. As DNA, the CDR3 is TGTGCCAGCAGCTTCCGACAGGGGGCCTACGGCGAGCAGTACTTC.

The chain has TRBV10-1 and TRBJ2-2; 7 bases line up with TRBD1. The CDR3 runs 14 residues. The V gene end was trimmed by 8 bases and the J gene end by 2 bases; junction bases not matched to a gene: 5. Germline V gives CDR1 WNHNN, CDR2 SYGVQD (reference sequence). The CDR3 bases are TGCGCCAGCCAGGGACAGAGTAACACCGGGGAGCTGTTTTTT. It encodes CASQGQSNTGELFF.

This clone was seen more than once but under ten times. The rearrangement links TRBV9 to TRBJ2-2; the D is unclear. In germline, CDR1 is SGDLS, CDR2 YYNGEE. Trimming stripped 0 bases from V and 2 bases from J, with 5 bases between. This CDR3 region has 14 residues. DNA for the CDR3: TGTGCCAGCAGCGTAGCACTTAACACCGGGGAGCTGTTTTTT. The encoded protein is CASSVALNTGELFF.

This clone showed up just a few times. The rearrangement links TRBV9 to TRBJ1-2; maybe TRBD1 (6 bases). Germline-derived CDR1 and CDR2 are SGDLS and YYNGEE. This CDR3 has 12 amino acids. V was shortened by 5 bases and J by 9 bases, with 14 bases between the two germline ends. The CDR3 loop reads CASRATGLSYTF. The CDR3 DNA sequence: TGTGCCAGCAGAGCAACAGGGTTGAGCTACACCTTC.

The chain joins TRBV30 to TRBJ2-3; maybe TRBD2 (5 bases). The CDR3 contains 12 residues. V was cut by 8 bases and J by 2 bases, with 11 bases left in between. The germline V gene has CDR1 GTSNPN and CDR2 SVGIG (reference sequence). The CDR3: CAHSGDTDTQYF. The CDR3 nucleotides are TGTGCCCATTCCGGGGACACAGATACGCAGTATTTT.

This chain joins TRBV7-6 and TRBJ2-7; weak D call: TRBD1 (6 bases). The V end lost 5 bases, the J end lost 6 bases, and 14 bases lay between the germline ends. The germline V gene has CDR1 SGHVS and CDR2 FNYEAQ. The CDR3 has 13 amino acids. For the CDR3, the DNA is TGTGCCAGCAGCCAGGGGCCGGCCCGCGAGCAGTACTTC. Amino acid sequence: CASSQGPAREQYF.

J is TRBJ1-3 and V is TRBV11-2, with D tentatively TRBD1 (6 bases). The CDR3 spans 15 residues. Trimming cost V 4 bases and J 1 base, with 11 bases left between them. CDR1 is SGHAT and CDR2 is FQNNGV in the germline V gene. This chain's CDR3 is CASSSIQGSGNTIYF. The CDR3 nucleotides are TGTGCCAGCAGCTCCATCCAGGGGTCTGGAAACACCATATATTTT. The full variable domain, rest sourced from reference TRBV11-2 and TRBJ1-3, is EAGVAQSPRYKIIEKRQSVAFWCNPISGHATLYWYQQILGQGPKLLIQFQNNGVVDDSQLPKDRFSAERLKGVDSTLKIQPAKLEDSAVYLCASSSIQGSGNTIYFGEGSWLTVV.

The gene calls are TRBV14 and TRBJ2-3, with 9 nucleotides matching TRBD2. The junction had 4 bases not matched to a gene; V was cut back by 3 bases and J by 3 bases. Per the germline V gene, CDR1 is SGHDN and CDR2 is FVKESK. CDR3 size: 15 residues. CDR3 sequence reads: CASSQDTSGTDTQYF. In DNA, the CDR3 is TGTGCCAGCAGCCAGGATACTAGCGGGACAGATACGCAGTATTTT.

This sequence joins TRBV11-2 and TRBJ2-1, with TRBD1 as a possible D gene (6 bases). CDR1 and CDR2 from the germline V gene are SGHAT and FQNNGV. Trimming left V 1 base short and J 6 bases short, with 13 bases between. The CDR3 extends over 15 amino acids. Here the CDR3 DNA reads TGTGCCAGCAGCTTAGCCCAACAGGGTGGCAATGAGCAGTTCTTC. This sequence encodes CASSLAQQGGNEQFF. The complete variable domain, with remaining parts taken from reference TRBV11-2 and TRBJ2-1, reads EAGVAQSPRYKIIEKRQSVAFWCNPISGHATLYWYQQILGQGPKLLIQFQNNGVVDDSQLPKDRFSAERLKGVDSTLKIQPAKLEDSAVYLCASSLAQQGGNEQFFGPGTRLTVL.

This sequence joins TRBV19 and TRBJ1-5, with D uncertain. The CDR3 is made up of 17 amino acids. The germline CDR1 and CDR2 sequences are LNHDA and SQIVND (reference sequence). Between the trimmed V and J ends, which lost 10 bases and 2 bases, there was a span of 24 bases. Here the CDR3 DNA reads TGTGCCAATAAATGGGTGACAATGAATTTGGGCAATCAGCCCCAGCATTTT. Translated: CANKWVTMNLGNQPQHF.

J is TRBJ2-5 and V is TRBV4-1; D not resolved. CDR3 length equals 14 residues. V lost 4 bases and J 5 bases, leaving 14 bases between the germline ends. The germline CDR1 and CDR2 sequences are MGHRA and YSYEKL. The CDR3 DNA reads as TGCGCCAGCAGCCCGAGAAGAGAGTCTGAGACCCAGTACTTC. The encoded protein is CASSPRRESETQYF.

V usage is TRBV9 and J usage is TRBJ2-5, with 10 positions matching TRBD2. V lost 1 base and J lost 4; bases outside the gene matches: 1. The CDR3 is 14 residues long. The germline V gene encodes CDR1 SGDLS and CDR2 YYNGEE. For the CDR3, the DNA is TGTGCCAGCAGCGTAAGGACTAGCGGAGAGACCCAGTACTTC. It is translated as CASSVRTSGETQYF.

This chain connects TRBV5-4 to TRBJ2-1; possible D gene TRBD1, 6 bases. In germline, CDR1 is SGHNT, CDR2 YYREEE (reference sequence). V lost 0 bases and J lost 2, with 12 bases in between. The CDR3 totals 16 residues. The chain's CDR3 is CASSLGRGITYNEQFF. CDR3 bases: TGTGCCAGCAGCTTGGGCAGGGGAATCACCTACAATGAGCAGTTCTTC.

There are a few counts of this clone. The rearrangement joins TRBV5-1 to TRBJ2-1; tentatively, D is TRBD2 (6 bases). The CDR3 sequence is 16 residues long. V lost 2 bases and J lost 8, with 20 bases in between. Germline CDR1 SGHRS, CDR2 YFSETQ. The DNA of the CDR3 is TGCGCCAGCAGCTTCTCCGGGAGTAACACGTGGGATGAGCAGTTCTTC. It encodes CASSFSGSNTWDEQFF.

The rearrangement uses TRBV7-2 and TRBJ2-1, with 8 bases aligning to TRBD2. CDR1 and CDR2 from the germline V gene are SGHTA and FQGNSA. The CDR3 is 15 residues long. V lost 5 bases, J lost 1 base, and 4 bases stayed unmatched. As DNA, the CDR3 is TGTGCCAGCAGCCCCCGGGGGGGATCCTACAATGAGCAGTTCTTC. It specifies CASSPRGGSYNEQFF.

This chain uses TRBV5-1 with TRBJ2-5, with TRBD1 as a possible D gene (5 bases). Germline CDR1 SGHRS, CDR2 YFSETQ. The CDR3 contains 14 residues. Trimming removed 5 bases at V and 0 bases at J, with 11 bases between. The CDR3 is CASRPRQYQETQYF. Written as DNA, the CDR3 is TGCGCCAGCAGACCTCGACAGTACCAAGAGACCCAGTACTTC.

This chain connects TRBV7-3 to TRBJ2-2; 8 bases are shared with TRBD2. The CDR3 is 15 amino acids. Trimming removed 2 bases from V and 6 bases from J; junction bases left unmatched: 5. Per the germline V gene, CDR1 is SGHTA and CDR2 is FQGTGA. The CDR3 here is CASSLDGTRSGELFF. The CDR3 DNA follows: TGTGCCAGCAGCTTAGACGGGACTAGATCCGGGGAGCTGTTTTTT.

This clone has just a few counts. The V call is TRBV14, the J call TRBJ2-1, with D possibly matching TRBD1 (5 bases). Trimming shortened V by 0 bases and J by 2 bases, and 11 bases separated the two germline ends. In germline, CDR1 is SGHDN, CDR2 FVKESK. The CDR3 is made up of 16 amino acids. Here the CDR3 reads CASSQEAGHTYNEQFF. In DNA form, the CDR3 reads TGTGCCAGCAGCCAAGAGGCAGGACATACCTACAATGAGCAGTTCTTC. The full variable domain, completed using reference TRBV14 and TRBJ2-1, is EAGVTQFPSHSVIEKGQTVTLRCDPISGHDNLYWYRRVMGKEIKFLLHFVKESKQDESGMPNNRFLAERTGGTYSTLKVQPAELEDSGVYFCASSQEAGHTYNEQFFGPGTRLTVL.

A few counts support this clone. The same CDR3 can be traced to other DNA sequences in this sample. The CDR3 DNA follows: TGTGCCAGCAGCTTAGACCTCACAGATACGCAGTATTTT. Amino acid sequence: CASSLDLTDTQYF. This sequence joins TRBV11-2 and TRBJ2-3; no clear D gene. The CDR3 has 13 residues. V was cut by 0 bases and J by 2 bases, with 3 bases left in between. Germline values: CDR1 SGHAT, CDR2 FQNNGV. Filled out from reference TRBV11-2 and TRBJ2-3, the complete variable domain reads EAGVAQSPRYKIIEKRQSVAFWCNPISGHATLYWYQQILGQGPKLLIQFQNNGVVDDSQLPKDRFSAERLKGVDSTLKIQPAKLEDSAVYLCASSLDLTDTQYFGPGTRLTVL.

The chain carries TRBV18 and TRBJ2-7, with 11 bases that match TRBD2. CDR3 length equals 15 residues. Germline loops: CDR1 KGHSH, CDR2 LQKENI. Germline trimming cut 2 bases from V and 7 bases from J; bases unmatched to any gene: 7. This CDR3 reads CASSPDSGGAGEQYF. The CDR3 nucleotides read TGTGCCAGCTCACCAGATAGCGGGGGGGCCGGGGAGCAGTACTTC.

The chain is built from TRBV18 and TRBJ1-5; D might be TRBD1 (5 bases). The V gene lost 6 bases and the J gene lost 4 bases, with 16 bases spanning the gap. Germline CDR1 is KGHSH and CDR2 is LQKENI. This CDR3 has 15 amino acids. Written as DNA, the CDR3 is TGTGCCAGCTCTACGGCGGGGGGGGTAAATCAGCCCCAGCATTTT. Encoded protein: CASSTAGGVNQPQHF.

The chain has TRBV14 and TRBJ2-5; D is uncertain. The germline V gene has CDR1 SGHDN and CDR2 FVKESK. V lost 1 base to trimming and J lost 5 bases, with 8 bases between them. The length of the CDR3 is 13 residues. DNA of the CDR3: TGTGCCAGCAGCCAAGTCAGTGTCGAGACCCAGTACTTC. Translation: CASSQVSVETQYF.